This T cell receptor beta chain was identified in a study of T cell responses to AZD1222 COVID-19 vaccine. After removal of 3 bases from V and 4 bases from J, the junction contained 10 bases not matched to a gene. This CDR3 comprises 17 residues. CDR1 is KGHSH and CDR2 is LQKENI in the germline V gene. Profiled with immunoSEQ multiplex PCR; TCRdb holds only in-frame clones, not every one. The profile covers 200,000 to 300,000 clones, with approximately 95% appearing a single time and around 0.5% taken by the ten largest. The clonotype was recovered from an adult in good health. The rearrangement uses TRBV18 and TRBJ2-1; 9 nucleotides align to TRBD1. The material sequenced was peripheral blood, taken on day 0 of AZD1222 vaccination. The CDR3 is CASSPGQGQKGYNEQFF. DNA for the CDR3: TGTGCCAGCTCACCGGGACAGGGCCAAAAAGGGTACAATGAGCAGTTCTTC.